This T cell receptor (beta chain) was found in a study of Graves' ophthalmopathy and Graves' hyperthyroidism. Concerning this clonotype: Antigen specificity is unknown.

With 3 bases clipped from V and 4 bases from J, the junction kept 13 bases outside the gene matches. Germline V gives CDR1 KGHDR, CDR2 SFDVKD. CDR3 length equals 17 residues. Investigators amplified TCR beta CDR3 regions from RNA transcripts. Second-round multiplex PCR came after first-round RT-PCR with HTBI primers. TCRdb ran MiXCR on the multiplex PCR reads and lists one entry per CDR3 protein. Counted here are roughly 1.1 million distinct CDR3 sequences, 35% to 40% occurring once; the ten biggest clones make up over 8.5%. Establishment of the diagnosis relied upon clinical symptoms, serum thyroxine, TRAb, thyroid ultrasound and orbital computed tomography. Study outcomes and limitations: Blood contained most expanded thyroid clonotypes exceeding 0.001 frequency. The model's prediction of ophthalmopathy progression had approximately 68% sensitivity and around 72% specificity.

Sequencing was performed on peripheral blood or thyroid tissue (not recorded which). The sequence was obtained from an adult man with Graves' hyperthyroidism. This chain joins TRBV24-1 and TRBJ1-2; 7 bases are shared with TRBD1. The CDR3 region has the DNA TGTGCCACCAGTGATACCCGGGACAGCGGAATCGCCTATGGCTACACCTTC. Amino acids: CATSDTRDSGIAYGYTF.